Listed below are T cell receptor beta chains from one sample, sequenced in a study of cytomegalovirus exposure and HLA in healthy donors. TCRdb's table, derived via immunoSEQ multiplex PCR, lists solely in-frame clones and lacks some. Here the sample spans approximately 160,000 clones, around 79% being singletons. The sequenced material came from PBMCs. The receptors derive from a male donor in good health and CMV-seropositive. The CDR3 runs from the conserved cysteine through the conserved F or W. Fields, in order: V gene, D gene, J gene, clone size, CDR3 protein, CDR3 DNA. D genes are given only for firm matches. A clone size is listed for some rows: how often the clone was seen (once, few, many), or a class if it is expanded.

V gene: TRBV18; D gene: TRBD2; J gene: TRBJ2-7; clone size: .; CDR3 protein: CASSPGLAGGEQYF; CDR3 DNA: TGTGCCAGCTCACCAGGGCTAGCGGGGGGTGAGCAGTACTTC
V gene: TRBV5-1; D gene: .; J gene: TRBJ2-7; clone size: few; CDR3 protein: CASTPNSGGTYEQYF; CDR3 DNA: TGCGCCAGCACCCCCAACTCAGGTGGCACCTACGAGCAGTACTTC
V gene: TRBV11-2; D gene: .; J gene: TRBJ2-1; clone size: .; CDR3 protein: CASSLAGDEQFF; CDR3 DNA: TGTGCCAGCAGCTTAGCGGGGGATGAGCAGTTCTTC
V gene: TRBV9; D gene: TRBD1; J gene: TRBJ1-1; clone size: .; CDR3 protein: CASSETGTTEAFF; CDR3 DNA: TGTGCCAGCAGCGAGACAGGGACCACTGAAGCTTTCTTT
V gene: TRBV6-5; D gene: TRBD1; J gene: TRBJ2-1; clone size: .; CDR3 protein: CASSVATGGNEQFF; CDR3 DNA: TGTGCCAGCAGTGTGGCTACAGGGGGCAATGAGCAGTTCTTC
V gene: TRBV11-1; D gene: .; J gene: TRBJ1-1; clone size: .; CDR3 protein: CASSLQGSLTEAFF; CDR3 DNA: TGTGCCAGCAGCTTACAGGGGAGCCTCACTGAAGCTTTCTTT
V gene: TRBV4-1; D gene: .; J gene: TRBJ1-5; clone size: .; CDR3 protein: CASSQDGWGLQGSNQPQHF; CDR3 DNA: TGCGCCAGCAGCCAAGATGGGTGGGGCCTTCAGGGGAGCAATCAGCCCCAGCATTTT
V gene: TRBV11-3; D gene: TRBD1; J gene: TRBJ1-1; clone size: .; CDR3 protein: CASSLREGARAFF; CDR3 DNA: TGTGCCAGCAGCCTCCGAGAGGGGGCGCGAGCTTTCTTT
V gene: TRBV27; D gene: TRBD1; J gene: TRBJ2-7; clone size: .; CDR3 protein: CASSLMGQGLYEQYF; CDR3 DNA: TGTGCCAGCAGTTTAATGGGACAGGGGCTTTACGAGCAGTACTTC
V gene: TRBV4-1; D gene: TRBD2; J gene: TRBJ2-3; clone size: .; CDR3 protein: CASSQGGRGGLYTQYF; CDR3 DNA: TGCGCCAGCAGCCAAGGGGGCCGGGGGGGGCTATATACGCAGTATTTT
V gene: TRBV7-6; D gene: .; J gene: TRBJ2-7; clone size: .; CDR3 protein: CASSFGGTLNSYEQYF; CDR3 DNA: TGTGCCAGCAGCTTTGGCGGAACCCTTAACTCTTACGAGCAGTACTTC
V gene: TRBV10-3; D gene: .; J gene: TRBJ2-2; clone size: .; CDR3 protein: CAISRGLPANTGELFF; CDR3 DNA: TGTGCCATCAGTAGGGGACTGCCCGCGAACACCGGGGAGCTGTTTTTT
V gene: TRBV5-4; D gene: .; J gene: TRBJ2-3; clone size: .; CDR3 protein: CASHRQTSTDTQYF; CDR3 DNA: TGTGCCAGCCATCGACAGACTAGCACAGATACGCAGTATTTT
V gene: TRBV9; D gene: TRBD1; J gene: TRBJ2-1; clone size: .; CDR3 protein: CASSFGTGSYREQFF; CDR3 DNA: TGTGCCAGCAGCTTCGGGACAGGGTCCTACAGGGAGCAGTTCTTC
V gene: TRBV6-5; D gene: .; J gene: TRBJ2-7; clone size: few; CDR3 protein: CATYRGGSYEQYF; CDR3 DNA: TGTGCCACCTACCGGGGAGGATCCTACGAGCAGTACTTC
V gene: TRBV10-2; D gene: .; J gene: TRBJ2-7; clone size: .; CDR3 protein: CATSPSNHEQYF; CDR3 DNA: TGCGCCACCTCCCCTAGCAACCACGAGCAGTACTTC
V gene: TRBV19; D gene: .; J gene: TRBJ1-1; clone size: .; CDR3 protein: CASSIDLVGNRFAEAFF; CDR3 DNA: TGTGCCAGTAGTATAGATCTAGTAGGAAATAGGTTCGCTGAAGCTTTCTTT
V gene: TRBV5-1; D gene: .; J gene: TRBJ1-2; clone size: .; CDR3 protein: CASSPAAQGYGYTF; CDR3 DNA: TGCGCCAGCAGCCCCGCCGCGCAGGGGTATGGCTACACCTTC
V gene: TRBV20-1; D gene: TRBD1; J gene: TRBJ2-1; clone size: once; CDR3 protein: CSARAPGTGFF; CDR3 DNA: TGCAGTGCTAGAGCCCCCGGGACAGGATTCTTC
V gene: TRBV9; D gene: .; J gene: TRBJ1-1; clone size: .; CDR3 protein: CASSVDAVMNTEAFF; CDR3 DNA: TGTGCCAGCAGCGTAGATGCAGTTATGAACACTGAAGCTTTCTTT
V gene: TRBV27; D gene: .; J gene: TRBJ1-5; clone size: .; CDR3 protein: CASSPAGASNQPQHF; CDR3 DNA: TGTGCCAGCAGTCCCGCGGGGGCTAGCAATCAGCCCCAGCATTTT
V gene: TRBV2; D gene: .; J gene: TRBJ1-5; clone size: .; CDR3 protein: CASRPRGAGQPQHF; CDR3 DNA: TGTGCCAGCAGGCCCCGCGGGGCTGGACAGCCCCAGCATTTT
V gene: TRBV6-5; D gene: .; J gene: TRBJ2-5; clone size: .; CDR3 protein: CASSYNRAQEQYF; CDR3 DNA: TGTGCCAGCAGTTACAACAGGGCCCAAGAGCAGTACTTC
V gene: TRBV5-1; D gene: .; J gene: TRBJ1-1; clone size: .; CDR3 protein: CASSLAPGGGANTEAFF; CDR3 DNA: TGCGCCAGCAGCTTGGCCCCCGGCGGGGGGGCGAACACTGAAGCTTTCTTT
V gene: TRBV2; D gene: TRBD2; J gene: TRBJ2-3; clone size: few; CDR3 protein: CASSEGPWGGPDTQYF; CDR3 DNA: TGTGCCAGCAGTGAAGGGCCGTGGGGGGGACCAGATACGCAGTATTTT
V gene: TRBV19; D gene: .; J gene: TRBJ1-2; clone size: .; CDR3 protein: CASSIVGSTVRYGYTF; CDR3 DNA: TGTGCCAGTAGTATAGTGGGTTCGACAGTTAGGTATGGCTACACCTTC